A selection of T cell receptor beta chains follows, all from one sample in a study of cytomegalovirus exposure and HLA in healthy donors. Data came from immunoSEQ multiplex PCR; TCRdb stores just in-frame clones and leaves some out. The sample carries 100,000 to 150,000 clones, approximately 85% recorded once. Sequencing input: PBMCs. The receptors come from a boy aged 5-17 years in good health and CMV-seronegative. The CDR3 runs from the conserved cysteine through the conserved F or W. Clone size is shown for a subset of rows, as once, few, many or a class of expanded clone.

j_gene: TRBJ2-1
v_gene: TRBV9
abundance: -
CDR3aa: CASSGSSIEQFF

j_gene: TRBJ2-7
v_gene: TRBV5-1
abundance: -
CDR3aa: CASSSGQSYEQYF

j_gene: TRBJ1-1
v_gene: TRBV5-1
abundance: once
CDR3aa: CASSSQGDGTEAFF

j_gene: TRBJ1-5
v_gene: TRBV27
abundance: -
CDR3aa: CASSPSRDNQPQHF

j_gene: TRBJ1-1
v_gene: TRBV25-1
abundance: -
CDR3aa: CASSGLQGANTEAFF

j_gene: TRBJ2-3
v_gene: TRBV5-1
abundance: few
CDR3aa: CASTGTSEDTQYF

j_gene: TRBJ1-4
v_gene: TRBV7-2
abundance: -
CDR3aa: CASSLGQGTANEKLFF

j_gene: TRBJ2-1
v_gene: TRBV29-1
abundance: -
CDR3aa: CSVIQRGYNEQFF

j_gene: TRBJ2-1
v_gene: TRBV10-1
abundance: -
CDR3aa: CASSENSPSGRWDEQFF

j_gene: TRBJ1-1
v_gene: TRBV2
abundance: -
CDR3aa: CASRQGMNTEAFF

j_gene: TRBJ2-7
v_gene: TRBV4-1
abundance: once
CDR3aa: CASSQGLDKLSEQYF

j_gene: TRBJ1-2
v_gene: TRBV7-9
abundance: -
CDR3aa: CASSSPERDGYTF

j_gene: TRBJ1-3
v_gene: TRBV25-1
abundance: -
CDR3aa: CASSEYPGSGNTIYF

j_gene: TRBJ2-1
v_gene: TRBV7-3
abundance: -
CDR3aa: CASSRPGDNEQFF

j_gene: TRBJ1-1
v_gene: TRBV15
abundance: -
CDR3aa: CATSRALQTEAFF

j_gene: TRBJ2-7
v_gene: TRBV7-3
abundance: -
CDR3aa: CASSIQGGAYEQYF

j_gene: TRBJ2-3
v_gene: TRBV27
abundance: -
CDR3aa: CASSPGSDTQYF

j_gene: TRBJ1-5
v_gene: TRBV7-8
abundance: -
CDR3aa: CASSLTRDRGYSNQPQHF

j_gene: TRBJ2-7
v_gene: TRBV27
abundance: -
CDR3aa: CASSPLGAPPTYEQYF

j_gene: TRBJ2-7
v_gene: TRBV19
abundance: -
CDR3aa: CASSTRRGVDEQYF

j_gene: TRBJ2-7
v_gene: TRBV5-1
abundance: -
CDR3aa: CASSSQAGGRSEQYF

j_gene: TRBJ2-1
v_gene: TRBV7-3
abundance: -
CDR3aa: CASSEGQRRYNEQFF